This TCR beta chain emerged from a study of lymphopenia after photon versus proton radiotherapy. This CDR3 has 16 amino acids. Findings and limits, study-wide: Better survival with proton therapy was suggested as possible, not demonstrated. After the lymphocyte nadir, photon-treated repertoires showed oligoclonal expansion, especially of CD8+ Temra cells. Photon-treated patients lost naive T cells and TCR diversity; proton-treated stayed stable.

Method: immunoSEQ multiplex PCR; TCRdb's copy keeps in-frame clones and lacks some. The sample has 40,000 or so clones, 65% to 90% seen once. In regard to this clone: The antigen is undetermined. The sample carries other DNA sequences with the same CDR3.

The sample was peripheral blood, taken from a patient treated with photon-based radiotherapy. The chain employs TRBV21-1 and TRBJ1-5. TRBV21-1 is flagged as a pseudogene. The receptor's source is a man in his forties or fifties with gastric cancer. CDR3 bases: TGTGCCAGCAGCGCCTGGGGAGGGGAGGGCAATCAGCCCCAGCATTTT. Its protein product is CASSAWGGEGNQPQHF.